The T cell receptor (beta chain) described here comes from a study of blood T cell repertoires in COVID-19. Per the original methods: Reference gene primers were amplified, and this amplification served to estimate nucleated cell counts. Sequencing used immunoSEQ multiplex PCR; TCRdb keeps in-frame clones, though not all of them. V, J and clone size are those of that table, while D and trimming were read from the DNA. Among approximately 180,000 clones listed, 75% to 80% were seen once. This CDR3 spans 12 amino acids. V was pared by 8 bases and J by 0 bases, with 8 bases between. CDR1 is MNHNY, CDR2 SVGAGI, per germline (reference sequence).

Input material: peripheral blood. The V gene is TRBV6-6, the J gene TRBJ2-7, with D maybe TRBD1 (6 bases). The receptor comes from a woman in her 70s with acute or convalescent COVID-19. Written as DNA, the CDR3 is TGTGCCAGCGGACAGAGCTCCTACGAGCAGTACTTC. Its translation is CASGQSSYEQYF.